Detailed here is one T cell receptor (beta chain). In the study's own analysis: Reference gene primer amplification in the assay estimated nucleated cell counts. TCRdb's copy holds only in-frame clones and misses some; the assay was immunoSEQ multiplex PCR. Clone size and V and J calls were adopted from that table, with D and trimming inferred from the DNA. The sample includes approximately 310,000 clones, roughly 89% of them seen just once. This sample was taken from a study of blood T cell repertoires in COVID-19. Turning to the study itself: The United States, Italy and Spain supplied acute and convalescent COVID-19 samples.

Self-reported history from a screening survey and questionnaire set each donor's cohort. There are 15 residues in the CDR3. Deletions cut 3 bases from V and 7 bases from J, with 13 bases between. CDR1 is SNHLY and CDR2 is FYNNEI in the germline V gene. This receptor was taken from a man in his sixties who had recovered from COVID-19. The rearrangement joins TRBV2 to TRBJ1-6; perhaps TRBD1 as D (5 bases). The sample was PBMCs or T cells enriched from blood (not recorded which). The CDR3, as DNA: TGTGCCAGCAGTGACTCCCGGCCAGGGAATTCACCCCTCCACTTT. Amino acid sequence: CASSDSRPGNSPLHF.